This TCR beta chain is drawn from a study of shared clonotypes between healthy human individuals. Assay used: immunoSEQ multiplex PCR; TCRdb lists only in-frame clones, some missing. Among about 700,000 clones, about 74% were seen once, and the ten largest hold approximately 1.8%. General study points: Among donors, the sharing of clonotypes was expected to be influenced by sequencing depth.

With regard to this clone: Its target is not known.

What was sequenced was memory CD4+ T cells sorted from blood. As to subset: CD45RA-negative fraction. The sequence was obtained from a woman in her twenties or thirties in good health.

The chain's CDR3 is CASSLLGPEQYF. The CDR3, as DNA: TGTGCCAGCAGCTTATTAGGTCCCGAGCAGTACTTC. The rearrangement joins TRBV11-2 to TRBJ2-7; D call uncertain. Trimming took 2 bases from V and 6 from J, leaving 8 bases between them. The CDR3 is 12 residues long. CDR1 is SGHAT and CDR2 is FQNNGV in the germline V gene.